Presented here are 25 T cell receptor beta chains from one specimen sequenced in a study of shared clonotypes between healthy human individuals. Using immunoSEQ multiplex PCR, the repertoire was profiled, and TCRdb retains in-frame clones only, with some absent. The data show around 1.5 million clones, 95% to 99% seen once. The material sequenced was naive CD4+ T cells sorted from blood. The subset was: CD45RA+ positively selected. The receptor source for this set is a man under 40 in good health.

This chain joins TRBV10-3 and TRBJ1-6; D perhaps matches TRBD1 (6 bases). This CDR3 region has 12 residues. Trimming took 8 bases from V and 5 from J, leaving 7 bases between them. In germline, CDR1 is ENHRY, CDR2 SYGVKD. The CDR3 protein is CAIRTDNSPLHF. CDR3 in DNA: TGTGCCATCCGGACAGATAATTCACCCCTCCACTTT.

The chain has TRBV4-1 and TRBJ1-5; D is uncertain. This CDR3 contains 15 residues. In germline, CDR1 is MGHRA, CDR2 YSYEKL. The V and J ends lost 0 bases and 7 bases respectively, with 13 bases between them. The CDR3 DNA sequence: TGCGCCAGCAGCCAAGATGGTGCCCTCGGACAGCCCCAGCATTTT. Translating it yields CASSQDGALGQPQHF.

The chain combines TRBV6-1 with TRBJ2-7; no reliable D call. Trimming stripped 2 bases from V and 4 bases from J, with 18 bases between. The CDR3 consists of 16 residues. Germline V gene sequence: CDR1 MNHNS, CDR2 SASEGT. The CDR3 nucleotides read TGTGCCAGCAGTGAATGGGCGGCCCTGGGTCTGTACGAGCAGTACTTC. As protein: CASSEWAALGLYEQYF.

The chain employs TRBV21-1 and TRBJ2-3. TRBV21-1 is an annotated pseudogene. The length of the CDR3 is 13 residues. The CDR3 DNA reads TGTGCCAGCACCTTCTTTTACCCAGATACGCAGTATTTT. Residues: CASTFFYPDTQYF.

The chain couples TRBV5-1 to TRBJ2-2, with 8 bases aligning to TRBD2. Per germline, CDR1 SGHRS and CDR2 YFSETQ. The ends lost 0 bases at V and 4 bases at J; junction bases unmatched: 5. This CDR3 spans 16 amino acids. The CDR3 loop reads CASSLVGGGITGELFF. DNA of the CDR3: TGCGCCAGCAGCTTGGTCGGCGGGGGGATCACCGGGGAGCTGTTTTTT.

The sample holds one count of this clone. This sequence joins TRBV27 and TRBJ1-2; weak D call: TRBD1 (6 bases). V lost 5 bases and J lost 3, with 16 bases in between. This CDR3 has 15 residues. From germline, CDR1 is MNHEY and CDR2 SMNVEV (reference sequence). This chain's CDR3 is CASSTRGGNDYGYTF. Here the CDR3 DNA reads TGTGCCAGCAGTACCCGAGGGGGGAATGACTATGGCTACACCTTC.

The chain couples TRBV5-4 to TRBJ2-7; 7 bases line up with TRBD1. CDR1 is SGHNT and CDR2 is YYREEE in the germline V gene (reference sequence). This CDR3 contains 16 residues. The V gene end was trimmed by 4 bases and the J gene end by 1 base; junction bases not matched to a gene: 11. This chain's CDR3 is CASSRGHPGGSYEQYF. The CDR3 DNA is TGTGCCAGCAGCCGGGGACACCCAGGGGGATCCTACGAGCAGTACTTC.

The sample holds one count of this clone. V gene TRBV5-1 combines with J gene TRBJ2-7; maybe TRBD1 (6 bases). Germline V gene data show CDR1 as SGHRS and CDR2 as YFSETQ. The CDR3 sequence is 14 residues long. V was trimmed by 4 bases and J by 0 bases, leaving 11 bases between them. CDR3 region: CASSPQGYSYEQYF. CDR3 nucleotides: TGCGCCAGCAGCCCACAGGGTTACTCCTACGAGCAGTACTTC.

The gene calls are TRBV19 and TRBJ2-1, with D perhaps matching TRBD1 (5 bases). V dropped 3 bases and J dropped 4 bases, with 16 bases sitting between them. CDR1 and CDR2 from the germline V gene are LNHDA and SQIVND (reference sequence). The CDR3 has 16 amino acids. Written as DNA, the CDR3 is TGTGCCAGTAGTATTGCGTTAGGGGTCCAGTACAATGAGCAGTTCTTC. The encoded protein is CASSIALGVQYNEQFF.

The count of this clone is one. As DNA, the CDR3 is TGTGCCAGCAGCTTCCTCAAAGGGGGTGGAGATGAAAAACTGTTTTTT. This gives the protein CASSFLKGGGDEKLFF. The chain employs TRBV5-6 and TRBJ1-4; D possibly corresponds to TRBD1 (6 bases). The CDR3 is 16 residues long. Germline V CDR1 and CDR2: SGHDT, YYEEEE. The V end was cut by 2 bases, the J end by 6 bases, with 17 bases between.

CDR3 in amino acids: CASSPSGRGYNEQFF. The CDR3 region has the DNA TGTGCCAGCAGCCCCAGCGGGAGGGGTTACAATGAGCAGTTCTTC. This chain links TRBV5-4 with TRBJ2-1; 10 nucleotides match TRBD2. Trimming took 4 bases from V and 4 from J; bases not matched to a gene: 5. The germline CDR1 and CDR2 sequences are SGHNT and YYREEE (reference sequence). This CDR3 spans 15 amino acids.

The chain has TRBV18 and TRBJ2-5; 8 nucleotides line up with TRBD1. The germline V gene encodes CDR1 KGHSH and CDR2 LQKENI. V shed 6 bases, J shed 2 bases, and the junction held 8 bases outside the gene matches. CDR3 size: 15 residues. The CDR3 DNA is TGTGCCAGCTCGGACCGCACAGGGGGTCAAGAGACCCAGTACTTC. Its translation: CASSDRTGGQETQYF.

This chain uses TRBV4-3 with TRBJ2-7; 9 bases are shared with TRBD1. Germline CDR1 reads LGHNA; CDR2 reads YSLEER. After removal of 3 bases from V and 9 bases from J, the junction contained 12 bases not matched to a gene. The CDR3 length is 15 residues. CDR3 residues: CASSQVTGGGGAQYF. In DNA form, the CDR3 reads TGCGCCAGCAGCCAGGTTACAGGGGGCGGAGGAGCGCAGTACTTC.

The CDR3 DNA reads TGTGCCAGCAGCGCCTCCGGGAAGAGCTCCTACGAGCAGTACTTC. Translating gives CASSASGKSSYEQYF. The J gene is TRBJ2-7, the V gene TRBV5-8; D possibly corresponds to TRBD2 (5 bases). V lost 4 bases, J lost 0 bases, and 14 bases lay in between. This CDR3 is 15 amino acids long. Germline CDR1 reads SGHTS; CDR2 reads YDEGEE.

This clone appeared a single time. This rearrangement joins TRBV28 to TRBJ2-7; 7 nucleotides align to TRBD2. V lost 4 bases and J lost 3; bases outside the gene matches: 12. Per germline, CDR1 MDHEN and CDR2 SYDVKM. The CDR3 has 16 residues. CDR3 nucleotide sequence: TGTGCCAGCAGTTCCGACCGGTGGGAGGGTAACTACGAGCAGTACTTC. It translates to CASSSDRWEGNYEQYF.

This chain connects TRBV11-2 to TRBJ1-1, with 7 nucleotides matching TRBD1. The germline V gene encodes CDR1 SGHAT and CDR2 FQNNGV. Trimming took 5 bases from V and 1 from J; bases not matched to a gene: 10. The length of the CDR3 is 16 residues. The CDR3 loop is CASSMRTGRTNTEAFF. The DNA for the CDR3 is TGTGCCAGCAGCATGAGGACAGGTCGTACGAACACTGAAGCTTTCTTT.

The rearrangement uses TRBV9 and TRBJ1-1, with D possibly matching TRBD1 (6 bases). V lost 0 bases, J lost 3 bases, and 15 bases lay in between. This CDR3 has 16 residues. Per germline, CDR1 SGDLS and CDR2 YYNGEE. The CDR3 loop reads CASSVEAGERYTEAFF. CDR3 bases: TGTGCCAGCAGCGTAGAGGCAGGGGAGAGGTACACTGAAGCTTTCTTT.

J is TRBJ2-1 and V is TRBV7-9, with D unresolved. Trimming left V 5 bases short and J 1 base short, with 6 bases between. CDR1 is SEHNR, CDR2 FQNEAQ, per germline (reference sequence). This CDR3 region has 13 residues. CDR3 in amino acids: CASSPSSYNEQFF. CDR3 DNA: TGTGCCAGCAGCCCTTCTTCCTACAATGAGCAGTTCTTC.

This chain connects TRBV15 to TRBJ2-1; 7 positions agree with TRBD2. The germline CDR1 and CDR2 sequences are LNHNV and YYDKDF (reference sequence). J gave up 3 bases and V 1 base, and 6 bases lay outside the gene matches. The CDR3 consists of 16 residues. The CDR3 here is CATSRGGGRVYNEQFF. DNA for the CDR3: TGTGCCACCAGCAGAGGCGGCGGGAGAGTCTACAATGAGCAGTTCTTC.

This chain links TRBV5-4 with TRBJ1-1, with unresolved D. Deletions cut 0 bases from V and 4 bases from J, with 13 bases between. The CDR3 has 15 amino acids. The germline CDR1 and CDR2 sequences are SGHNT and YYREEE (reference sequence). The CDR3 nucleotides are TGTGCCAGCAGCTTGGCCAAGGGTGTAGGCACTGAAGCTTTCTTT. This gives the protein CASSLAKGVGTEAFF.

This chain links TRBV7-9 with TRBJ1-2; D uncertain. Germline V CDR1 and CDR2: SEHNR, FQNEAQ (reference sequence). V shed 5 bases and J shed 8 bases, with 18 bases lying between them. The CDR3 has 14 residues. Here the CDR3 DNA reads TGTGCCAGCAGCCCATCCGGGAGATCAAGGGGCTACACCTTC. It translates to CASSPSGRSRGYTF. The full variable domain, with the rest looked up from reference TRBV7-9 and TRBJ1-2, is DTGVSQNPRHKITKRGQNVTFRCDPISEHNRLYWYRQTLGQGPEFLTYFQNEAQLEKSRLLSDRFSAERPKGSFSTLEIQRTEQGDSAMYLCASSPSGRSRGYTFGSGTRLTVV.

This sequence joins TRBV5-1 and TRBJ2-2; 12 bases agree with TRBD2. Germline CDR1 and CDR2: SGHRS and YFSETQ. The CDR3 spans 18 residues. The chain's CDR3 is CATSRKRTSGTNTGELFF. The CDR3 DNA reads TGCGCAACCTCCAGGAAGAGGACTAGCGGGACGAACACCGGGGAGCTGTTTTTT.

The rearrangement joins TRBV19 to TRBJ2-1; D may be TRBD1 or TRBD2 (7 bases each). V lost 5 bases and J 6 bases, leaving 17 bases between the germline ends. Germline V CDR1 and CDR2: LNHDA, SQIVND (reference sequence). The CDR3 extends over 15 amino acids. Here the CDR3 reads CASSRDREGSNEQFF. CDR3 bases: TGTGCCAGTAGTCGCGACAGGGAGGGGTCCAATGAGCAGTTCTTC.

This chain uses TRBV19 with TRBJ2-7; weak D call: TRBD1 (6 bases). Trimming shortened V by 7 bases and J by 0 bases, and 19 bases separated the two germline ends. CDR3 size: 16 residues. Looked up from germline, CDR1 is LNHDA and CDR2 is SQIVND (reference sequence). The CDR3 DNA follows: TGTGCCAGTATTCCCTCCGGGACAACTACCTCCTACGAGCAGTACTTC. It encodes CASIPSGTTTSYEQYF.

The rearrangement links TRBV9 to TRBJ2-1; a possible D gene is TRBD2 (6 bases). The V end was cut by 0 bases, the J end by 7 bases, with 14 bases between. The CDR3 is 15 amino acids. Per germline, CDR1 SGDLS and CDR2 YYNGEE. The CDR3 coding sequence is TGTGCCAGCAGCGTAGCTCCGGCCCGGGGGAATGAGCAGTTCTTC. Protein product: CASSVAPARGNEQFF. The full variable domain, in which reference TRBV9 and TRBJ2-1 provide the parts outside the CDR3, is DSGVTQTPKHLITATGQRVTLRCSPRSGDLSVYWYQQSLDQGLQFLIQYYNGEERAKGNILERFSAQQFPDLHSELNLSSLELGDSALYFCASSVAPARGNEQFFGPGTRLTVL.